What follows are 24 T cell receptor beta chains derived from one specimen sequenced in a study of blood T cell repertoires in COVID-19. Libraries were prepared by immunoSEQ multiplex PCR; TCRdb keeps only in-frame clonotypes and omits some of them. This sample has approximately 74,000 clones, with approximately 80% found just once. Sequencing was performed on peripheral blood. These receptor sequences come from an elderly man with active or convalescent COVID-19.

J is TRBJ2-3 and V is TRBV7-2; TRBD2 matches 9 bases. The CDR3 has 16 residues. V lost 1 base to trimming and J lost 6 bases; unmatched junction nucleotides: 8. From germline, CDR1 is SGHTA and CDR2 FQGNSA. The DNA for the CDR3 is TGTGCCAGCAGCTTAGTAGGCGGGGGGGCGTGGGATACGCAGTATTTT. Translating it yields CASSLVGGGAWDTQYF.

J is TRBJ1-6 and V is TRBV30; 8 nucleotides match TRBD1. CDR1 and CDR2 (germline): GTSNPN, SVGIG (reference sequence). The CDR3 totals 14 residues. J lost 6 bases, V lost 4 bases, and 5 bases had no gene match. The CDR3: CAWTPGQGNSPLHF. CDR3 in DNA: TGTGCCTGGACCCCCGGACAGGGTAATTCACCCCTCCACTTT.

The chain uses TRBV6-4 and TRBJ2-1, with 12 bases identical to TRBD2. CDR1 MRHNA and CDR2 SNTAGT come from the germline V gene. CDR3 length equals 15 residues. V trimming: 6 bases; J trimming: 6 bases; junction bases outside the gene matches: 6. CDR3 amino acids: CASRPSGGVGNEQFF. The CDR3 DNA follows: TGTGCCAGCAGGCCTAGCGGGGGGGTCGGCAATGAGCAGTTCTTC.

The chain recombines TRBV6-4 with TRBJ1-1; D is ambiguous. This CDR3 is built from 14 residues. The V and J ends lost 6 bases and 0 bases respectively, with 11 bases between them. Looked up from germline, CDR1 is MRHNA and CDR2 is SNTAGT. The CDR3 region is CASSPTSLNTEAFF. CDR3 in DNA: TGTGCCAGCAGCCCGACATCATTGAACACTGAAGCTTTCTTT.

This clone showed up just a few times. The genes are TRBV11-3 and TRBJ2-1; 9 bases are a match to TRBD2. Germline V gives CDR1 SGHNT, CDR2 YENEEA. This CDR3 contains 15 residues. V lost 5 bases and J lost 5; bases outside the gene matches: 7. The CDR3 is CASSPRLAENNEQFF. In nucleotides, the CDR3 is TGTGCCAGCAGCCCCCGACTAGCGGAGAACAATGAGCAGTTCTTC.

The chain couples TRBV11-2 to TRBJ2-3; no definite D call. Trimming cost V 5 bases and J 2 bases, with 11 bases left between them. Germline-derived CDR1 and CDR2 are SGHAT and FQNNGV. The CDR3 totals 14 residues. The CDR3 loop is CASSIKINTDTQYF. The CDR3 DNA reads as TGTGCCAGCAGCATAAAAATTAACACAGATACGCAGTATTTT.

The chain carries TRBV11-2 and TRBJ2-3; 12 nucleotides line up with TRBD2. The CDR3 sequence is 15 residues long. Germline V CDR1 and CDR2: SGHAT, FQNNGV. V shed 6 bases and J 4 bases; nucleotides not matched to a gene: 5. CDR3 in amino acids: CASSPLAGGPDTQYF. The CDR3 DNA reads TGTGCCAGCAGTCCGCTAGCGGGGGGGCCAGATACGCAGTATTTT.

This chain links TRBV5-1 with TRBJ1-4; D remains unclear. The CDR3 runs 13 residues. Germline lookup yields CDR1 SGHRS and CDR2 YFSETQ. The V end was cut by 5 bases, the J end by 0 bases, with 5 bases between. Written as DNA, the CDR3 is TGCGCCAGCAGTCCGGCAACTAATGAAAAACTGTTTTTT. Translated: CASSPATNEKLFF. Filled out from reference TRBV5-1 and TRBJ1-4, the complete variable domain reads KAGVTQTPRYLIKTRGQQVTLSCSPISGHRSVSWYQQTPGQGLQFLFEYFSETQRNKGNFPGRFSGRQFSNSRSEMNVSTLELGDSALYLCASSPATNEKLFFGSGTQLSVL.

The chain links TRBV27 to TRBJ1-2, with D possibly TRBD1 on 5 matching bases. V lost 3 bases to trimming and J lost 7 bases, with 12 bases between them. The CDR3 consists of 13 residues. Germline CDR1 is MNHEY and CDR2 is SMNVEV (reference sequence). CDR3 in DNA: TGTGCCAGCAGTTTGGCCAGACAGTCTGGCTACACCTTC. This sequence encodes CASSLARQSGYTF.

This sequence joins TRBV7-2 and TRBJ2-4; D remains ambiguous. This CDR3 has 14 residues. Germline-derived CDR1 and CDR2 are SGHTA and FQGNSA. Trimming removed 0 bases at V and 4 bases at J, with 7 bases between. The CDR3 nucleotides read TGTGCCAGCAGCTTAGCGAAGGAGAAAAACATTCAGTACTTC. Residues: CASSLAKEKNIQYF.

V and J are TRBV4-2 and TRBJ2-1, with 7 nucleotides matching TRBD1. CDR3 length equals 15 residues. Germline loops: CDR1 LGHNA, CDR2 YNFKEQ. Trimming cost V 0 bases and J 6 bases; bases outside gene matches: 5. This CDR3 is CASSQEDRYSNEQFF. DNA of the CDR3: TGTGCCAGCAGCCAAGAGGACAGGTACAGCAATGAGCAGTTCTTC.

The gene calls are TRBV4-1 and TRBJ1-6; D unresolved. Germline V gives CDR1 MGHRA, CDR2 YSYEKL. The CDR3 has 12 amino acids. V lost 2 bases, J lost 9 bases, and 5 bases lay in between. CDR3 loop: CASSQPGSPLHF. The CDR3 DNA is TGCGCCAGCAGCCAACCCGGTTCACCCCTCCACTTT.

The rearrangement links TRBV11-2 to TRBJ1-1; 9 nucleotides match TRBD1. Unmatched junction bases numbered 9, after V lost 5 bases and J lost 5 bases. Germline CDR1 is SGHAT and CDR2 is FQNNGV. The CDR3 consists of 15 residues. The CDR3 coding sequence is TGTGCCAGCAGCATTATGACAGGGGGGGTTACTGAAGCTTTCTTT. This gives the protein CASSIMTGGVTEAFF.

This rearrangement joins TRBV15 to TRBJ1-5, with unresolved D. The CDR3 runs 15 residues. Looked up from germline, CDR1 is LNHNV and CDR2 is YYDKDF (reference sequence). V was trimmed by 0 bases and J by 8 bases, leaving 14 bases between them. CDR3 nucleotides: TGTGCCACCAGCAGAGATCCGGGGATGACGGAGCCCCAGCATTTT. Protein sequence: CATSRDPGMTEPQHF.

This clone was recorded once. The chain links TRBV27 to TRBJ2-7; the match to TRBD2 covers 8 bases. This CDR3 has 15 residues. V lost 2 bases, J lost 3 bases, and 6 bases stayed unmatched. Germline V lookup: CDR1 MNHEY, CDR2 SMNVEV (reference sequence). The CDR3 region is CASSLRRTSSYEQYF. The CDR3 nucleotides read TGTGCCAGCAGTTTAAGGCGGACTAGCAGCTACGAGCAGTACTTC.

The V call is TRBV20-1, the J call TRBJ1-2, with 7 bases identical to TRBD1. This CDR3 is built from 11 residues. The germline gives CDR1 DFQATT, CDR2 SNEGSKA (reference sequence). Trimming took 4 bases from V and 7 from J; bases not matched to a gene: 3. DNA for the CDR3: TGCAGTGCTAAGACAGGGTTTGGCTACACCTTC. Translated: CSAKTGFGYTF.

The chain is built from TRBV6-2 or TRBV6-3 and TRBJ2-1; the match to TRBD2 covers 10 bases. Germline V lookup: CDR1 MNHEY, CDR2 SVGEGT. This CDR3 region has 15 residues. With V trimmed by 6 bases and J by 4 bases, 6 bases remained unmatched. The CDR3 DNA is TGTGCCAGCAGCATAGCGGGGGGCGATTACAATGAGCAGTTCTTC. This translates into CASSIAGGDYNEQFF.

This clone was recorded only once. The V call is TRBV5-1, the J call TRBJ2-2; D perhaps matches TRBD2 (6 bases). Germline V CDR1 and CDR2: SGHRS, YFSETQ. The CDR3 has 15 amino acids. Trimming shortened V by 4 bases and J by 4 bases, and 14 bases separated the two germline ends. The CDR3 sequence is CASSLTSLGTGELFF. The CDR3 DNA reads TGCGCCAGCAGCCTAACTAGCCTGGGCACCGGGGAGCTGTTTTTT.

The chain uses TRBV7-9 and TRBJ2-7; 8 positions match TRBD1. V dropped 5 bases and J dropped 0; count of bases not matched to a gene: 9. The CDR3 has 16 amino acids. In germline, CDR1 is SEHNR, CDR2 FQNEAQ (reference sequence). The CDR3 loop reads CASSPHGTGSSYEQYF. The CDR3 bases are TGTGCCAGCAGCCCGCATGGGACAGGTAGCTCCTACGAGCAGTACTTC. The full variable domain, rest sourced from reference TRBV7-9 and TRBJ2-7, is DTGVSQNPRHKITKRGQNVTFRCDPISEHNRLYWYRQTLGQGPEFLTYFQNEAQLEKSRLLSDRFSAERPKGSFSTLEIQRTEQGDSAMYLCASSPHGTGSSYEQYFGPGTRLTVT.

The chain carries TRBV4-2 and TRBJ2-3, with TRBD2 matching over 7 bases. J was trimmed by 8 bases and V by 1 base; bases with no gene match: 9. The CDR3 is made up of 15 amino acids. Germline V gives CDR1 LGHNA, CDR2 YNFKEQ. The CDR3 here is CASSQVAGDASTQYF. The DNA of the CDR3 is TGTGCCAGCAGCCAAGTGGCGGGGGATGCAAGTACGCAGTATTTT.

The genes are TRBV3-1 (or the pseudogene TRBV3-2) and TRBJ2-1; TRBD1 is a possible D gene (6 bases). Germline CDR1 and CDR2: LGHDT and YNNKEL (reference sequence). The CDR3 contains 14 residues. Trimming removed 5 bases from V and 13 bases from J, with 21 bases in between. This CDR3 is CASSNDKPQGRQFF. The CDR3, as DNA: TGTGCCAGCAGCAACGACAAACCACAGGGTCGTCAGTTCTTC.

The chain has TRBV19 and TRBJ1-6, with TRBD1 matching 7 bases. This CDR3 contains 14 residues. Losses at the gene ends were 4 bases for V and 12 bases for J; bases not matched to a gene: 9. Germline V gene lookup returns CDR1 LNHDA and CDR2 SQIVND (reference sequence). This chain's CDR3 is CASSTRDSALPLHF. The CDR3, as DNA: TGTGCCAGTAGTACCAGGGACAGCGCTTTACCCCTCCACTTT. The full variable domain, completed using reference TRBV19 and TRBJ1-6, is DGGITQSPKYLFRKEGQNVTLSCEQNLNHDAMYWYRQDPGQGLRLIYYSQIVNDFQKGDIAEGYSVSREKKESFPLTVTSAQKNPTAFYLCASSTRDSALPLHFGNGTRLTVT.

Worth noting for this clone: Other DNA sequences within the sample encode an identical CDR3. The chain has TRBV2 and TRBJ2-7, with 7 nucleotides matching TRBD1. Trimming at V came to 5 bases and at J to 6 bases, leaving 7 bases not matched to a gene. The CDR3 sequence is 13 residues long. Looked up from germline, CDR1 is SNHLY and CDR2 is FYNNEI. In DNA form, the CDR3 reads TGTGCCAGCAGTTTGACAGGGTTTGGCGAGCAGTACTTC. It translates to CASSLTGFGEQYF.

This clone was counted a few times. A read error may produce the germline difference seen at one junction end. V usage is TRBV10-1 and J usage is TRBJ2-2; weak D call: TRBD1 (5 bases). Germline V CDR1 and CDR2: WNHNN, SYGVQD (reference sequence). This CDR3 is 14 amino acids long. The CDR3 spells CASSDGAKTGELFF. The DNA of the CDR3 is TGCGCCAGCAGTGATGGGGCGAAAACCGGGGAGCTGTTTTTT.